These 23 T cell receptor beta chains came from one sample sequenced in a study of T cell responses to AZD1222 COVID-19 vaccine. Clones were sequenced by immunoSEQ multiplex PCR, and TCRdb holds only the in-frame ones, with some missing. In the table there are approximately 140,000 clones, almost 95% of which are singletons. Here the sequenced sample was peripheral blood, taken 28 days after the second AZD1222 dose. Receptor source: an adult who received the AZD1222 COVID-19 vaccine.

CDR3 protein: CASSAATGTGRGDTQYF. The CDR3 DNA reads TGTGCCAGCAGCGCAGCAACCGGGACAGGGAGGGGAGATACGCAGTATTTT. The J gene is TRBJ2-3, the V gene TRBV7-9, with 9 bases that match TRBD1. The CDR3 has 17 residues. Looked up from germline, CDR1 is SEHNR and CDR2 is FQNEAQ (reference sequence). Trimming took 5 bases from V and 5 from J; bases not matched to a gene: 14.

This chain joins TRBV11-2 and TRBJ2-1; no reliable D call. The CDR3 runs 13 residues. The V gene's germline CDR1 is SGHAT and CDR2 FQNNGV. The V gene lost 7 bases and the J gene lost 9 bases, with 16 bases spanning the gap. The CDR3 region has the DNA TGTGCCAGCACCCCCCATGACTTCGGTGAGCAGTTCTTC. The encoded protein is CASTPHDFGEQFF.

The CDR3 is CASSSGTASNQPQHF. Here the CDR3 DNA reads TGTGCCAGCAGCTCAGGGACGGCAAGCAATCAGCCCCAGCATTTT. The J gene is TRBJ1-5, the V gene TRBV6-2 or TRBV6-3; a possible D gene is TRBD1 (5 bases). This CDR3 is built from 15 residues. Germline V gene data show CDR1 as MNHEY and CDR2 as SVGEGT. Between the trimmed V and J ends, which lost 6 bases and 1 base, there was a span of 13 bases.

In its sample, this clone was seen once. This chain connects TRBV29-1 to TRBJ2-1; 7 bases are a match to TRBD2. The germline gives CDR1 SQVTM, CDR2 ANQGSEA. The CDR3 sequence is 14 residues long. The V segment lost 6 bases and the J segment 1 base; nucleotides outside the gene matches: 6. The CDR3 DNA reads as TGCAGCGTGCGGCTAGCGGTATCCTACAATGAGCAGTTCTTC. Translated: CSVRLAVSYNEQFF.

The chain is built from TRBV29-1 and TRBJ1-1, with a tentative D call TRBD1 (6 bases). Germline lookup yields CDR1 SQVTM and CDR2 ANQGSEA. CDR3 length: 14 residues. V lost 7 bases to trimming and J lost 3 bases, with 18 bases between them. The CDR3, as DNA: TGCAGCGCCAACCCGGTGGGGACACACACTGAAGCTTTCTTT. It translates to CSANPVGTHTEAFF. The full variable domain, in which reference TRBV29-1 and TRBJ1-1 provide the parts outside the CDR3, is SAVISQKPSRDICQRGTSLTIQCQVDSQVTMMFWYRQQPGQSLTLIATANQGSEATYESGFVIDKFPISRPNLTFSTLTVSNMSPEDSSIYLCSANPVGTHTEAFFGQGTRLTVV.

V gene TRBV14 combines with J gene TRBJ1-2; no firm D call. CDR1 and CDR2 (germline): SGHDN, FVKESK. There are 12 residues in the CDR3. Trimming took off 6 bases at V and 2 bases at J, with 7 bases between the two ends. The CDR3 DNA is TGTGCCAGCAGTGTGGGCAACTATGGCTACACCTTC. Encoded protein: CASSVGNYGYTF.

This chain links TRBV7-9 with TRBJ2-7; D is perhaps TRBD1 or TRBD2 (5 bases each). The V end was cut by 5 bases, the J end by 4 bases, with 24 bases between. The CDR3 length is 17 residues. The germline CDR1 and CDR2 sequences are SEHNR and FQNEAQ (reference sequence). CDR3 sequence reads: CASSARDQPSEWYEQYV. The CDR3 bases are TGTGCCAGCAGCGCCAGGGACCAACCATCCGAATGGTACGAGCAGTACGTC.

The chain carries TRBV10-3 and TRBJ2-5; TRBD1 is a possible D gene (5 bases). The CDR3 spans 13 residues. From germline, CDR1 is ENHRY and CDR2 SYGVKD. The V gene lost 4 bases and the J gene lost 3 bases, with 9 bases spanning the gap. CDR3 bases: TGTGCCATCAGTGGCCCCAGGGAAGAGACCCAGTACTTC. This gives the protein CAISGPREETQYF.

The chain is built from TRBV6-1 and TRBJ2-1; TRBD2 matches at 13 bases. Losses at the gene ends were 4 bases for V and 0 bases for J; bases not matched to a gene: 6. The CDR3 is 18 amino acids. Germline V gene sequence: CDR1 MNHNS, CDR2 SASEGT. Here the CDR3 DNA reads TGTGCCAGCAGTGGACTAGCGGGGGGCTTGAGCTCCTACAATGAGCAGTTCTTC. Protein product: CASSGLAGGLSSYNEQFF.

This rearrangement joins TRBV7-9 to TRBJ1-3; 12 positions agree with TRBD1. CDR1 SEHNR and CDR2 FQNEAQ come from the germline V gene (reference sequence). V shed 4 bases, J shed 0 bases, and the junction held 10 bases outside the gene matches. The CDR3 sequence is 19 residues long. The DNA for the CDR3 is TGTGCCAGCAGCTCGCGGGACAGGGGGCAAAACGGCTCTGGAAACACCATATATTTT. Its protein product is CASSSRDRGQNGSGNTIYF.

The V call is TRBV4-1, the J call TRBJ1-6; D is possibly TRBD1 (5 bases). The V end lost 0 bases, the J end lost 9 bases, and 15 bases lay between the germline ends. The CDR3 extends over 16 amino acids. The V gene's germline CDR1 is MGHRA and CDR2 YSYEKL. CDR3 region: CASSQEQVGVFSPLHF. The CDR3 DNA follows: TGCGCCAGCAGCCAAGAACAGGTTGGAGTATTTTCACCCCTCCACTTT.

This clone is a singleton in its sample. A junction end diverges from the germline sequence, so it may reflect a read error. The rearrangement joins TRBV19 to TRBJ2-2; no reliable D call. CDR1 and CDR2 from the germline V gene are LNHDA and SQIVND (reference sequence). The CDR3 sequence is 14 residues long. CDR3 coding DNA: TGTGCGAGTAGGGTGTCAGTGAACACCGGGGAGCTGTTTTTT. This sequence encodes CASRVSVNTGELFF.

The chain uses TRBV30 and TRBJ1-5, with a weak D call TRBD1 (5 bases). From germline, CDR1 is GTSNPN and CDR2 SVGIG (reference sequence). The CDR3 spans 13 residues. V lost 4 bases, J lost 3 bases, and 10 bases lay in between. The CDR3 sequence is CAWTDSLNQPQHF. In DNA form, the CDR3 reads TGTGCCTGGACTGACAGCCTCAATCAGCCCCAGCATTTT.

The V gene is TRBV7-3, the J gene TRBJ1-5; D remains unclear. Looked up from germline, CDR1 is SGHTA and CDR2 is FQGTGA. V shed 0 bases and J shed 4 bases, with 10 bases lying between them. This CDR3 contains 15 residues. CDR3 sequence: CASSLTGSGNQPQHF. CDR3 in DNA: TGTGCCAGCAGCTTAACCGGCAGTGGGAATCAGCCCCAGCATTTT.

The gene calls are TRBV18 and TRBJ1-3; D unresolved. The CDR3 has 18 amino acids. Germline lookup yields CDR1 KGHSH and CDR2 LQKENI. V gave up 1 base and J gave up 0 bases, with 16 bases separating them. The DNA of the CDR3 is TGTGCCAGCTCACCACAGATCCTCGACGGTCACTCTGGAAACACCATATATTTT. Translation gives CASSPQILDGHSGNTIYF.

The chain joins TRBV6-6 to TRBJ1-5; D unclear. This CDR3 spans 15 amino acids. The V gene's germline CDR1 is MNHNY and CDR2 SVGAGI (reference sequence). V lost 7 bases, J lost 0 bases, and 13 bases lay in between. The CDR3 protein is CASTNGVYSNQPQHF. In nucleotides, the CDR3 is TGTGCCAGCACCAACGGGGTTTATAGCAATCAGCCCCAGCATTTT.

The chain uses TRBV10-3 and TRBJ2-1; 13 bases match TRBD2. The germline V gene encodes CDR1 ENHRY and CDR2 SYGVKD. With V trimmed by 10 bases and J by 15 bases, 9 bases remained unmatched. The CDR3 is 12 amino acids. This CDR3 is CATRLAGGILFF. In DNA form, the CDR3 reads TGTGCCACCCGACTAGCGGGAGGTATTTTGTTCTTC.

The chain uses TRBV9 and TRBJ2-3; 7 nucleotides agree with TRBD2. This CDR3 has 14 residues. Losses at the gene ends were 0 bases for V and 7 bases for J; bases not matched to a gene: 5. CDR1 is SGDLS, CDR2 YYNGEE, per germline. The CDR3 region is CASSVGSGGNTQYF. DNA of the CDR3: TGTGCCAGCAGCGTAGGTTCCGGGGGGAATACGCAGTATTTT.

The chain carries TRBV5-4 and TRBJ1-1, with D unclear. V was cut by 4 bases and J by 3 bases, with 7 bases left in between. This CDR3 region has 12 residues. Germline CDR1 SGHNT, CDR2 YYREEE (reference sequence). Here the CDR3 DNA reads TGTGCCAGCAGCCTAAGATACACTGAAGCTTTCTTT. Its translation: CASSLRYTEAFF.

V gene TRBV21-1 combines with J gene TRBJ1-2; the D call of TRBD1 is as the table states it, not checked on the DNA. TRBV21-1 is recorded as a pseudogene. This CDR3 is 14 amino acids long. The CDR3 nucleotides read TGTGCCAGCAGCAGAGAAGACAGATGCTATGGCTACACCTTC. Its protein is CASSREDRCYGYTF.

The rearrangement uses TRBV20-1 and TRBJ2-5; TRBD1 matches at 7 bases. V shed 5 bases and J 5 bases; nucleotides not matched to a gene: 2. The germline gives CDR1 DFQATT, CDR2 SNEGSKA (reference sequence). CDR3 length: 11 residues. CDR3 region: CSAEQGETQYF. Written as DNA, the CDR3 is TGCAGTGCTGAACAGGGGGAGACCCAGTACTTC.

This clone was seen only once. The gene calls are TRBV5-1 and TRBJ2-3; D assignment may be TRBD1 or TRBD2 (7 bases each). Trimming took off 0 bases at V and 5 bases at J, with 13 bases between the two ends. Germline values: CDR1 SGHRS, CDR2 YFSETQ. The CDR3 has 15 amino acids. The CDR3 DNA follows: TGCGCCAGCAGCTTGGGACAGGGAGGGGAAGATACGCAGTATTTT. Translation gives CASSLGQGGEDTQYF.

This clone occurred once. This rearrangement joins TRBV10-3 to TRBJ2-3; D gene unclear. The CDR3 spans 16 residues. Trimming pared 4 bases from V and 0 bases from J, leaving 14 bases between. Germline assignment: CDR1 ENHRY and CDR2 SYGVKD. The CDR3 loop reads CAISGGDSSSTDTQYF. The CDR3 DNA reads as TGTGCCATCAGTGGGGGTGATTCCTCTAGCACAGATACGCAGTATTTT.